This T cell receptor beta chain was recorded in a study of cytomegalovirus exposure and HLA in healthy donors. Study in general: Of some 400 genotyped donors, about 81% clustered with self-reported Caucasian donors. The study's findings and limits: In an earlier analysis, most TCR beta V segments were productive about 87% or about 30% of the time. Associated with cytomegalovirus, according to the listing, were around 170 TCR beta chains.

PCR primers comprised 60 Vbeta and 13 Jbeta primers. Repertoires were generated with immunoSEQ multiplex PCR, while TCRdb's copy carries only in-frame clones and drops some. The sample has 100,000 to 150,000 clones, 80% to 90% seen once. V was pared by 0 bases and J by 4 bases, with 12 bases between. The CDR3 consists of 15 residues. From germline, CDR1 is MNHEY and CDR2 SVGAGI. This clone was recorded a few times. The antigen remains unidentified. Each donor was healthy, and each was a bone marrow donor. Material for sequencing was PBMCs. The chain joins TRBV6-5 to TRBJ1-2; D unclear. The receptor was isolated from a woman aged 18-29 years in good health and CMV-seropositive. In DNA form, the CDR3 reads TGTGCCAGCAGTTACTCCGGACTCTCTCCCTATGGCTACACCTTC. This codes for CASSYSGLSPYGYTF.